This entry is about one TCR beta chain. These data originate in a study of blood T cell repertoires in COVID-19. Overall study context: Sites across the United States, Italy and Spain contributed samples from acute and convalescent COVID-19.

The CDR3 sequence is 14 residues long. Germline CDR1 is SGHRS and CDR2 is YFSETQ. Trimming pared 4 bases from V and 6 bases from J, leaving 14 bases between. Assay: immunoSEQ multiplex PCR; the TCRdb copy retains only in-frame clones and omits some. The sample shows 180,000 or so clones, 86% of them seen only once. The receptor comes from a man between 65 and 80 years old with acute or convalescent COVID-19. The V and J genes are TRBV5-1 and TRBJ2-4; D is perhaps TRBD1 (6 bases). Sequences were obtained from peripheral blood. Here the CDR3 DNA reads TGCGCCAGCAGCCACGGGGACAACCTAAACATTCAGTACTTC. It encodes CASSHGDNLNIQYF. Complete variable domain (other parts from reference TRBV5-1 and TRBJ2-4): KAGVTQTPRYLIKTRGQQVTLSCSPISGHRSVSWYQQTPGQGLQFLFEYFSETQRNKGNFPGRFSGRQFSNSRSEMNVSTLELGDSALYLCASSHGDNLNIQYFGAGTRLSVL.